The clone carrying this T cell receptor (beta chain) was observed many times. No antigen is known for it. The CDR3 runs 14 residues. Germline lookup yields CDR1 ENHRY and CDR2 SYGVKD. Between the trimmed V and J ends, which lost 8 bases and 1 base, there was a span of 14 bases. The data belong to a study of T cells in Graves' hyperthyroidism and ophthalmopathy. Notes on the study in general: Among clonotypes expanded in thyroid above 0.001, most were also found in blood.

RNA transcripts gave rise to amplified TCR beta CDR3 regions. Initially, a first-round RT-PCR of the TCR CDR3 employed the HTBI primer set. In TCRdb, the multiplex PCR reads were re-called with MiXCR into one record per CDR3 protein. The sample consists of hundreds of thousands of distinct CDR3 sequences, more than 45% of them appearing once. When ophthalmopathy did not progress within 18 months, Graves' hyperthyroidism was considered stable. Hyperthyroidism had been newly diagnosed in patients aged 18 to 65, and its duration was under 2 months. Sequencing used peripheral blood or thyroid tissue (not recorded which). This chain uses TRBV10-3 with TRBJ1-1; TRBD1 is a possible D gene (5 bases). The source is a young woman with Graves' hyperthyroidism. This chain's CDR3 is CAIGPVGGNTEAFF. The CDR3 DNA reads as TGTGCCATCGGCCCGGTCGGGGGGAACACTGAAGCTTTCTTT.